Listed below are T cell receptor beta chains from one sample, sequenced in a study of PD-1 blockade in classical Hodgkin lymphoma. Sequencing used immunoSEQ multiplex PCR; TCRdb keeps in-frame clones, though not all of them. In the table there are about 110,000 clones, roughly nine tenths of which are singletons. Material: peripheral blood mononuclear cells (PBMCs), obtained before the second cycle of nivolumab. The receptors shown here come from a human donor with classical Hodgkin lymphoma. Both conserved end residues are part of each CDR3. A D gene is named only where the DNA matches it firmly. Part of the rows lack a size; the others show once, few, many or a class for expanded clones.

TRBJ1-1 | TRBV19 | - | - | CASSRTAIEAFF | TGTGCCAGTAGTCGGACAGCTATAGAAGCTTTCTTT
TRBJ1-2 | TRBV15 | - | - | CATSRGGDYGYTF | TGTGCCACCAGCAGGGGGGGCGACTATGGCTACACCTTC
TRBJ1-1 | TRBV7-2 | - | - | CASSSDGEAFF | TGTGCCAGCAGCTCCGACGGTGAAGCTTTCTTT
TRBJ2-5 | TRBV5-1 | - | - | CASSLGTTGETRYF | TGCGCCAGCAGCTTGGGGACTACCGGAGAGACCCGGTACTTC
TRBJ2-7 | TRBV30 | - | once | CAWSGAYEQYF | TGTGCCTGGAGTGGGGCCTACGAGCAGTACTTC
TRBJ2-1 | TRBV9 | TRBD2 | - | CASSSSGSSYNEQFF | TGTGCCAGCAGCTCTAGCGGGAGCTCCTACAATGAGCAGTTCTTC
TRBJ1-5 | TRBV6-1 | - | - | CASSPAGLNQPQHF | TGTGCCAGCAGTCCCGCGGGCCTTAATCAGCCCCAGCATTTT
TRBJ2-5 | TRBV6-6 | TRBD1 | - | CASKRVQGQETQYF | TGTGCCAGCAAAAGGGTACAGGGGCAAGAGACCCAGTACTTC
TRBJ1-5 | TRBV28 | - | - | CASSFLSNQPQHF | TGTGCCAGCAGTTTTTTAAGCAATCAGCCCCAGCATTTT
TRBJ1-5 | TRBV5-5 | - | - | CASSRQVREDQPQHF | TGTGCCAGCAGCAGACAGGTTAGGGAAGATCAGCCCCAGCATTTT
TRBJ2-3 | TRBV4-1 | - | - | CASSQEAAEPDTQYF | TGCGCCAGCAGCCAAGAGGCCGCGGAACCGGATACGCAGTATTTT
TRBJ2-1 | TRBV7-9 | - | - | CASSSVGSYNEQFF | TGTGCCAGCAGCTCTGTAGGCTCCTACAATGAGCAGTTCTTC
TRBJ2-7 | TRBV5-1 | - | - | CASSLESNEQYF | TGCGCCAGCAGCTTGGAATCGAACGAGCAGTACTTC
TRBJ1-2 | TRBV5-1 | TRBD1 | - | CASSVGQTNDGYTF | TGCGCCAGCAGCGTGGGACAGACCAATGATGGCTACACCTTC
TRBJ1-5 | TRBV15 | - | few | CATSERIGQPQHF | TGTGCCACCAGTGAGAGAATTGGGCAGCCCCAGCATTTT
TRBJ1-2 | TRBV2 | TRBD1 | - | CASMVAGGVNYGYTF | TGTGCCAGCATGGTGGCAGGGGGCGTGAACTATGGCTACACCTTC
TRBJ2-7 | TRBV28 | TRBD1 | - | CASNPGTASYEQYF | TGTGCCAGCAACCCCGGGACAGCTAGCTACGAGCAGTACTTC
TRBJ2-3 | TRBV5-6 | TRBD2 | - | CASSLRVTSGIVDTQYF | TGTGCCAGCAGCTTGAGGGTGACTAGCGGGATCGTAGATACGCAGTATTTT
TRBJ2-5 | TRBV11-3 | - | - | CASSLEWLSGAEETQYF | TGTGCCAGCAGCTTAGAATGGCTTTCGGGGGCAGAAGAGACCCAGTACTTC
TRBJ2-7 | TRBV7-9 | TRBD1 | - | CASSFAGGVQYF | TGTGCCAGCAGCTTCGCAGGGGGCGTGCAGTACTTC
TRBJ2-7 | TRBV9 | - | few | CASSVDFRSYEQYF | TGTGCCAGCAGCGTAGATTTCAGATCCTACGAGCAGTACTTC
TRBJ1-6 | TRBV6-5 | - | - | CASSYSQGNSPLHF | TGTGCCAGCAGTTACTCGCAGGGGAATTCACCCCTCCACTTT
TRBJ2-7 | TRBV10-2 | TRBD2 | - | CASSGGLAADEQYF | TGCGCCAGCAGTGGAGGACTAGCGGCGGACGAGCAGTACTTC
TRBJ2-7 | TRBV18 | TRBD2 | - | CASSPPPGWEGEQYF | TGTGCCAGCTCACCTCCCCCAGGGTGGGAGGGTGAGCAGTACTTC
TRBJ2-5 | TRBV18 | - | - | CASSKTAQGETQYF | TGTGCCAGCTCAAAGACCGCCCAAGGAGAGACCCAGTACTTC
TRBJ2-2 | TRBV30 | - | - | CAWGTGELFF | TGTGCCTGGGGGACCGGGGAGCTGTTTTTT
TRBJ1-5 | TRBV30 | - | few | CAWSVGSSNQPQHF | TGTGCCTGGAGTGTAGGGTCTAGCAATCAGCCCCAGCATTTT
TRBJ2-2 | TRBV27 | - | - | CASSLRMANTGELFF | TGTGCCAGCAGTTTAAGGATGGCGAACACCGGGGAGCTGTTTTTT
TRBJ2-1 | TRBV19 | - | - | CASSMAGSSYNEQFF | TGTGCCAGTAGTATGGCCGGGAGCTCCTACAATGAGCAGTTCTTC